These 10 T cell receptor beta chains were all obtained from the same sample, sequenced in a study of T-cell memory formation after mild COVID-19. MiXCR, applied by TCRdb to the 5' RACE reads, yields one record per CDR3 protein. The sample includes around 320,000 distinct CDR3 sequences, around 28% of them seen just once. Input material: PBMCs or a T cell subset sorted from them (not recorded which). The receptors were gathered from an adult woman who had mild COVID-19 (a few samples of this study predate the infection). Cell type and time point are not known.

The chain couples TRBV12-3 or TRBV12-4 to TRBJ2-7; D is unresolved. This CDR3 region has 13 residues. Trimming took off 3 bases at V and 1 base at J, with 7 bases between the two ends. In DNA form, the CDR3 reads TGTGCCAGCAGTTTCTTACCATCCTACGAGCAGTACTTC. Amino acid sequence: CASSFLPSYEQYF.

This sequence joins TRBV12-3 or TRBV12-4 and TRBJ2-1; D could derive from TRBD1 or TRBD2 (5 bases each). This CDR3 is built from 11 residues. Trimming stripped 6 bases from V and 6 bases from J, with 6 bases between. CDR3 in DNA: TGTGCCAGCAGGGGGACCAATGAGCAGTTCTTC. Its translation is CASRGTNEQFF.

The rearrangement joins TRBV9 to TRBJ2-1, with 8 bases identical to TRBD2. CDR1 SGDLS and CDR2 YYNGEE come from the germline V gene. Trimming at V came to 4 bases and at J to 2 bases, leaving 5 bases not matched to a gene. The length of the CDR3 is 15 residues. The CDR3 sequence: CASSLSGLAYNEQFF. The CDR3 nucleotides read TGTGCCAGCAGCCTATCGGGACTAGCCTACAATGAGCAGTTCTTC.

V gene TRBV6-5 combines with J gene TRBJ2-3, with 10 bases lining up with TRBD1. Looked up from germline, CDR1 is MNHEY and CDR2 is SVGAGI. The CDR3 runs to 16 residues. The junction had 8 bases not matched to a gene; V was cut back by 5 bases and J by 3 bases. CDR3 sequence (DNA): TGTGCCAGCAGTCAGGCCGGGACAGGGGCGACAGATACGCAGTATTTT. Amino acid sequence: CASSQAGTGATDTQYF.

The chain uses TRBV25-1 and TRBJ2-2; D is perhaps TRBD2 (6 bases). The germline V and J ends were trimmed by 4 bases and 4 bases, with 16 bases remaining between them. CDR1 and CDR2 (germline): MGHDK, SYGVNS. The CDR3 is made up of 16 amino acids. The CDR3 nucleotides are TGTGCCAGCAGTGTCGGGGCTAGCGTCGTCACCGGGGAGCTGTTTTTT. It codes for CASSVGASVVTGELFF.

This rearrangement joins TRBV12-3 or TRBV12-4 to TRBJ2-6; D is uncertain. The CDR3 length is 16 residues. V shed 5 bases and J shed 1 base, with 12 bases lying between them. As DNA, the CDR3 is TGTGCCAGCAGTCCAGAGGATGTATCTGGGGCCAACGTCCTGACTTTC. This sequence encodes CASSPEDVSGANVLTF.

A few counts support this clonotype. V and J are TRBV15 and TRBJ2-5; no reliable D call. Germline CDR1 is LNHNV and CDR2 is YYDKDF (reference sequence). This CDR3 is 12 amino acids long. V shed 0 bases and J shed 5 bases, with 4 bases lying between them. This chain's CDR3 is CATSRESETQYF. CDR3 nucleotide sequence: TGTGCCACCAGCAGAGAGTCCGAGACCCAGTACTTC.

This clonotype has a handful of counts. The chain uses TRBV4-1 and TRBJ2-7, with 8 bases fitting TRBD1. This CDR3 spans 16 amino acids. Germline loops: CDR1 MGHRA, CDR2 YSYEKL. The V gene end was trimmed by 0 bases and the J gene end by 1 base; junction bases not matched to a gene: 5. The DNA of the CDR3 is TGCGCCAGCAGCCAAGATCCAGGGGGCGCGTCCTACGAGCAGTACTTC. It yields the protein CASSQDPGGASYEQYF.

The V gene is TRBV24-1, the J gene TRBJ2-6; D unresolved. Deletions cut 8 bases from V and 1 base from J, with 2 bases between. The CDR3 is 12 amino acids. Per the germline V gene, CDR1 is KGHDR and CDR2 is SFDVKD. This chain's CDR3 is CATMSGANVLTF. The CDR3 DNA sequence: TGTGCCACCATGTCTGGGGCCAACGTCCTGACTTTC.

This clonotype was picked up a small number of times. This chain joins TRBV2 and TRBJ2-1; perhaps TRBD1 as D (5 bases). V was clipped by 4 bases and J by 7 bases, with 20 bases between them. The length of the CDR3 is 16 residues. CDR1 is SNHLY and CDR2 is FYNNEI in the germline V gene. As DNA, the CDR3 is TGTGCCAGCAGTGCCGTAGGGGTTTCCCCCTGGAATGAGCAGTTCTTC. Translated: CASSAVGVSPWNEQFF. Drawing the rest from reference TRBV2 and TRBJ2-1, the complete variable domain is EPEVTQTPSHQVTQMGQEVILRCVPISNHLYFYWYRQILGQKVEFLVSFYNNEISEKSEIFDDQFSVERPDGSNFTLKIRSTKLEDSAMYFCASSAVGVSPWNEQFFGPGTRLTVL.